Listed here are 22 T cell receptor beta chains from one sample, sequenced in a study of blood T cell repertoires in COVID-19. Only in-frame clones appear in the TCRdb table, and some are missing; sequencing was by immunoSEQ multiplex PCR. This sample carries some 110,000 clones, roughly four fifths of them seen once, and the ten largest clones take less than 20%. Source material: peripheral blood. Receptors were obtained from a woman of 80 years or more with acute or convalescent COVID-19.

The chain carries TRBV30 and TRBJ1-1; D is undetermined. This CDR3 contains 14 residues. V was trimmed by 3 bases and J by 5 bases, leaving 16 bases between them. Germline V CDR1 and CDR2: GTSNPN, SVGIG (reference sequence). The CDR3 here is CAWSERARGTEAFF. In nucleotides, the CDR3 is TGTGCCTGGAGCGAAAGGGCCCGAGGGACTGAAGCTTTCTTT.

This clone was detected only a few times. The rearrangement uses TRBV27 and TRBJ2-3; no clear D. Looked up from germline, CDR1 is MNHEY and CDR2 is SMNVEV (reference sequence). The CDR3 is 15 amino acids. Trimming cost V 5 bases and J 0 bases, with 12 bases left between them. Here the CDR3 reads CASSLGKTSTDTQYF. The CDR3 DNA follows: TGTGCCAGCAGTCTAGGAAAAACTAGCACAGATACGCAGTATTTT.

This chain links TRBV28 with TRBJ2-7; 8 bases match TRBD2. The germline V gene encodes CDR1 MDHEN and CDR2 SYDVKM. J was trimmed by 2 bases and V by 8 bases; bases with no gene match: 8. The CDR3 totals 14 residues. The CDR3 nucleotides are TGTGCCAGCCTTTTTGTAGCGGGAACCTACGAGCAGTACTTC. Its translation is CASLFVAGTYEQYF.

V usage is TRBV6-4 and J usage is TRBJ2-7; 8 nucleotides align to TRBD2. The CDR3 is 15 residues long. Germline CDR1 and CDR2: MRHNA and SNTAGT. The J segment lost 1 base and the V segment lost 5 bases, leaving 7 bases of the junction unmatched. CDR3 DNA: TGTGCCAGCAGTCAAAGCGGGAGAGTATCCTACGAGCAGTACGTC. Translated: CASSQSGRVSYEQYV.

The J gene is TRBJ2-2, the V gene TRBV19; weak D call: TRBD2 (7 bases). CDR3 length: 15 amino acids. Germline CDR1 LNHDA, CDR2 SQIVND (reference sequence). V was shortened by 9 bases and J by 4 bases, with 18 bases between the two germline ends. The CDR3 bases are TGTGCCAGCCGTGAGGGGGGGGCTGGCACCGGGGAGCTGTTTTTT. Protein product: CASREGGAGTGELFF.

The V call is TRBV24-1, the J call TRBJ2-3, with D possibly matching TRBD1 (6 bases). Trimming removed 1 base at V and 6 bases at J, with 13 bases between. This CDR3 has 15 amino acids. CDR1 is KGHDR and CDR2 is SFDVKD in the germline V gene. The CDR3 region is CATSDFLTGLDTQYF. In nucleotides, the CDR3 is TGTGCCACCAGTGATTTCCTTACAGGGTTGGATACGCAGTATTTT.

In this sample, this clone turned up many times. The chain uses TRBV7-9 and TRBJ2-2; no clear D gene. The CDR3 spans 15 residues. V was cut by 2 bases and J by 2 bases, with 9 bases left in between. Per the germline V gene, CDR1 is SEHNR and CDR2 is FQNEAQ (reference sequence). CDR3 sequence (DNA): TGTGCCAGCAGCTTAACGTCCACAAACACCGGGGAGCTGTTTTTT. This encodes CASSLTSTNTGELFF.

The chain couples TRBV28 to TRBJ1-2; tentatively, D is TRBD1 (5 bases). The V gene lost 2 bases and the J gene lost 9 bases, with 10 bases spanning the gap. The germline V gene has CDR1 MDHEN and CDR2 SYDVKM. The CDR3 runs to 12 residues. CDR3: CASSLRGWSYTF. For the CDR3, the DNA is TGTGCCAGCAGTTTAAGGGGCTGGAGCTACACCTTC.

The gene calls are TRBV29-1 and TRBJ2-3; TRBD2 might be the D (5 bases). CDR1 and CDR2 (germline): SQVTM, ANQGSEA. The CDR3 is 12 residues long. Trimming took 5 bases from V and 2 from J, leaving 8 bases between them. The CDR3: CSVSLATDTQYF. In nucleotides, the CDR3 is TGCAGCGTTTCCCTAGCCACAGATACGCAGTATTTT.

This sequence joins TRBV5-4 and TRBJ1-2; 8 bases are a match to TRBD1. After removal of 3 bases from V and 6 bases from J, the junction contained 4 bases not matched to a gene. The CDR3 extends over 13 amino acids. Germline V lookup: CDR1 SGHNT, CDR2 YYREEE (reference sequence). CDR3: CASSSDRAHGYTF. The CDR3 DNA is TGTGCCAGCAGCTCGGACAGGGCCCATGGCTACACCTTC.

The V call is TRBV5-4, the J call TRBJ1-1; 10 bases match TRBD1. CDR1 and CDR2 (germline): SGHNT, YYREEE (reference sequence). V was clipped by 4 bases and J by 4 bases; unmatched bases: 7. The CDR3 consists of 15 residues. The CDR3 bases are TGTGCCAGCAGCCCGCGGGACAGGGGAACCACTGAAGCTTTCTTT. The encoded protein is CASSPRDRGTTEAFF.

The chain carries TRBV28 and TRBJ2-1; D uncertain. The ends were cut back, 6 bases at V and 1 base at J, with 13 bases in the middle. Germline V CDR1 and CDR2: MDHEN, SYDVKM. CDR3 length: 15 amino acids. Here the CDR3 DNA reads TGTGCCAGCAGCCCGCCGGGTCTATCCTACAATGAGCAGTTCTTC. As protein: CASSPPGLSYNEQFF.

The rearrangement links TRBV10-3 to TRBJ1-6; the match to TRBD1 covers 7 bases. Germline V gene lookup returns CDR1 ENHRY and CDR2 SYGVKD. CDR3 length: 17 amino acids. Trimming at V came to 0 bases and at J to 5 bases, leaving 7 bases not matched to a gene. The CDR3 spells CAISESRPGGNNSPLHF. The CDR3 DNA reads TGTGCCATCAGTGAGTCTAGGCCAGGGGGGAATAATTCACCCCTCCACTTT.

The chain couples TRBV7-8 to TRBJ2-7; D is uncertain. Trimming pared 1 base from V and 6 bases from J, leaving 10 bases between. Germline CDR1 and CDR2: SGHVS and FQNEAQ. CDR3 length: 13 amino acids. Written as DNA, the CDR3 is TGTGCCAGCAGCTTAGGAGAAGAGCGCGAGCAGTACTTC. Amino acids: CASSLGEEREQYF.

This chain joins TRBV14 and TRBJ1-6; D is ambiguous. The CDR3 runs to 14 residues. Trimming removed 0 bases from V and 7 bases from J, with 7 bases in between. CDR1 and CDR2 from the germline V gene are SGHDN and FVKESK. CDR3 loop: CASSQDWPNSPLHF. Written as DNA, the CDR3 is TGTGCCAGCAGCCAAGATTGGCCGAATTCACCCCTCCACTTT.

The chain employs TRBV2 and TRBJ1-2; the D gene is possibly TRBD1 (5 bases). This CDR3 spans 12 amino acids. V was trimmed by 4 bases and J by 4 bases, leaving 7 bases between them. CDR1 and CDR2 from the germline V gene are SNHLY and FYNNEI. The CDR3 region has the DNA TGTGCCAGCAGTGTACAGGCCTATGGCTACACCTTC. Protein: CASSVQAYGYTF.

CDR3 sequence (DNA): TGCAGCGTTGCAGTACACAGTAACTACGAGCAGTACTTC. Encoded protein: CSVAVHSNYEQYF. The rearrangement joins TRBV29-1 to TRBJ2-7; no firm D call. The CDR3 spans 13 residues. The germline CDR1 and CDR2 sequences are SQVTM and ANQGSEA. Deletions cut 4 bases from V and 3 bases from J, with 13 bases between.

This chain uses TRBV5-4 with TRBJ2-2; 10 bases fit TRBD2. CDR3 length equals 17 residues. The germline V gene encodes CDR1 SGHNT and CDR2 YYREEE (reference sequence). J lost 4 bases, V lost 0 bases, and 6 bases had no gene match. The CDR3 reads CASSLGVLAGTTGELFF. The DNA of the CDR3 is TGTGCCAGCAGCTTGGGGGTACTAGCGGGAACCACCGGGGAGCTGTTTTTT.

V and J are TRBV18 and TRBJ2-3; 8 nucleotides match TRBD2. This CDR3 is built from 15 residues. Germline lookup yields CDR1 KGHSH and CDR2 LQKENI. Unmatched junction bases numbered 9, after V lost 3 bases and J lost 7 bases. CDR3 DNA sequence: TGTGCCAGCTCACCCAGCGGGAGCGGAGTTAATACGCAGTATTTT. It translates to CASSPSGSGVNTQYF. Combining the CDR3 with reference TRBV18 and TRBJ2-3 gives the whole variable domain NAGVMQNPRHLVRRRGQEARLRCSPMKGHSHVYWYRQLPEEGLKFMVYLQKENIIDESGMPKERFSAEFPKEGPSILRIQQVVRGDSAAYFCASSPSGSGVNTQYFGPGTRLTVL.

This clone has only a few counts. The chain has TRBV11-2 and TRBJ2-1; TRBD1 matches 10 bases. Germline CDR1 and CDR2: SGHAT and FQNNGV. The CDR3 is made up of 17 amino acids. With V trimmed by 4 bases and J by 3 bases, 9 bases remained unmatched. As DNA, the CDR3 is TGTGCCAGCAGCTCTTTGGGGACAGGGGCTAACTACAATGAGCAGTTCTTC. Its translation: CASSSLGTGANYNEQFF.

The chain carries TRBV19 and TRBJ2-1, with D possibly TRBD2 on 6 matching bases. The germline V and J ends were trimmed by 6 bases and 5 bases, with 17 bases remaining between them. CDR1 is LNHDA and CDR2 is SQIVND in the germline V gene (reference sequence). This CDR3 contains 15 residues. The CDR3 bases are TGTGCCAGTAGCGTGGGACTTCCCCCCCACAATGAGCAGTTCTTC. Encoded protein: CASSVGLPPHNEQFF.

This sequence joins TRBV21-1 and TRBJ2-6; no DNA check was done on the table's D call, TRBD1. TRBV21-1 is deemed a pseudogene. The CDR3 contains 16 residues. CDR3 protein: CASSYRNLSGANVLTF. The CDR3 DNA follows: TGTGCCAGCAGTTACAGAAACCTCTCTGGGGCCAACGTCCTGACTTTC.